Presented here are 26 T cell receptor beta chains from one specimen sequenced in a study of blood T cell repertoires in COVID-19. Profiled with immunoSEQ multiplex PCR; TCRdb holds only in-frame clones, not every one. The sample carries about 110,000 clones, 88% recorded once. The material sequenced was peripheral blood. The receptor set was obtained from a human donor in a cohort sampled during active COVID-19.

This chain links TRBV15 with TRBJ2-1, with TRBD1 matching over 10 bases. There are 17 residues in the CDR3. The V segment lost 0 bases and the J segment 2 bases; nucleotides outside the gene matches: 4. Germline V gives CDR1 LNHNV, CDR2 YYDKDF (reference sequence). CDR3 residues: CATSRDRGTGAYNEQFF. Written as DNA, the CDR3 is TGTGCCACCAGCAGAGATCGGGGGACAGGGGCCTACAATGAGCAGTTCTTC.

The chain uses TRBV12-3 or TRBV12-4 and TRBJ2-1; D is unclear. Between the trimmed V and J ends, which lost 6 bases and 9 bases, there was a span of 9 bases. The CDR3 extends over 11 amino acids. This CDR3 reads CASRYVGEQFF. The CDR3 nucleotides are TGTGCCAGCAGATACGTCGGTGAGCAGTTCTTC.

The rearrangement joins TRBV5-1 to TRBJ2-3; maybe TRBD2 (6 bases). The CDR3 length is 15 residues. Trimming shortened V by 1 base and J by 6 bases, and 15 bases separated the two germline ends. Germline V gene sequence: CDR1 SGHRS, CDR2 YFSETQ. The CDR3 spells CASSLRGGTTDTQYF. The CDR3 coding sequence is TGCGCCAGCAGCTTGCGTGGCGGGACCACCGATACGCAGTATTTT.

The rearrangement joins TRBV5-1 to TRBJ1-2, with TRBD1 matching 8 bases. This CDR3 spans 16 amino acids. V gave up 4 bases and J gave up 1 base; unmatched junction bases: 9. Germline CDR1 SGHRS, CDR2 YFSETQ. The CDR3 here is CASSVKTGVDNYGYTF. CDR3 bases: TGCGCCAGCAGCGTAAAGACAGGGGTGGATAACTATGGCTACACCTTC.

V usage is TRBV6-5 and J usage is TRBJ1-2, with a weak D call TRBD1 (6 bases). This CDR3 comprises 14 residues. Germline assignment: CDR1 MNHEY and CDR2 SVGAGI. Between the trimmed V and J ends, which lost 4 bases and 2 bases, there was a span of 11 bases. The CDR3 loop is CASSWGGRNYGYTF. Written as DNA, the CDR3 is TGTGCCAGCAGTTGGGGGGGGCGCAACTATGGCTACACCTTC.

The V gene is TRBV19, the J gene TRBJ2-1; TRBD2 matches 15 bases. This CDR3 is built from 16 residues. The V gene end was trimmed by 5 bases and the J gene end by 6 bases; junction bases not matched to a gene: 5. Germline V CDR1 and CDR2: LNHDA, SQIVND (reference sequence). Here the CDR3 DNA reads TGTGCCAGTAGTTGGACTAGCGGGAGGGTCCGCAATGAGCAGTTCTTC. Translated, it gives CASSWTSGRVRNEQFF.

In DNA, the CDR3 is TGTGCTGGTCGACTCGATCCCCGCTATGGCTACACCTTC. Translation: CAGRLDPRYGYTF. The chain recombines TRBV12-5 with TRBJ1-2; D is unresolved. CDR3 size: 13 residues. V lost 11 bases, J lost 4 bases, and 17 bases lay in between. CDR1 LGHNT and CDR2 FRNRAP come from the germline V gene.

The genes are TRBV6-5 and TRBJ1-2; TRBD1 might be the D (6 bases). The germline gives CDR1 MNHEY, CDR2 SVGAGI. With 0 bases removed from V and 2 bases from J, the gap between germline ends came to 13 bases. This CDR3 region has 16 residues. The CDR3 DNA reads as TGTGCCAGCAGTTACTCCCCAGTCGGGACAAACTATGGCTACACCTTC. Its translation is CASSYSPVGTNYGYTF.

V is TRBV24-1 and J is TRBJ1-1; the D gene is possibly TRBD1 (6 bases). CDR1 and CDR2 from the germline V gene are KGHDR and SFDVKD. Trimming removed 7 bases from V and 7 bases from J, with 21 bases in between. The CDR3 contains 15 residues. The CDR3 protein is CATRFRQARDGEAFF. For the CDR3, the DNA is TGTGCCACCAGATTCCGACAGGCAAGAGATGGTGAAGCTTTCTTT.

V and J are TRBV15 and TRBJ2-1; TRBD2 might be the D (6 bases). Germline values: CDR1 LNHNV, CDR2 YYDKDF (reference sequence). The germline V and J ends were trimmed by 2 bases and 1 base, with 12 bases remaining between them. The CDR3 consists of 16 residues. Here the CDR3 DNA reads TGTGCCACCAGCAGATTGACGGGGGATTCCTACAATGAGCAGTTCTTC. This codes for CATSRLTGDSYNEQFF.

In regard to this clone: A junction end diverges from the germline sequence, so it may reflect a read error. The rearrangement joins TRBV3-1 (or the pseudogene TRBV3-2) to TRBJ2-7; D remains unclear. The CDR3 has 14 residues. Germline lookup yields CDR1 LGHDT and CDR2 YNNKEL (reference sequence). CDR3 loop: CASSQDVRWQSIHF. Written as DNA, the CDR3 is TGTGCCAGCAGCCAAGATGTACGTTGGCAATCCATCCACTTC.

This clone appeared a few times. The CDR3 DNA reads TGTGCCAGCAGCTTAGCCAGTCCCGCCGCTGGGCCCCAGCATTTT. This gives the protein CASSLASPAAGPQHF. This rearrangement joins TRBV7-9 to TRBJ1-5; D is undetermined. The CDR3 runs 15 residues. Per the germline V gene, CDR1 is SEHNR and CDR2 is FQNEAQ (reference sequence). V lost 0 bases, J lost 9 bases, and 15 bases lay in between.

The rearrangement uses TRBV5-4 and TRBJ2-1; D is uncertain. CDR1 is SGHNT and CDR2 is YYREEE in the germline V gene (reference sequence). Trimming removed 0 bases at V and 7 bases at J, with 14 bases between. The CDR3 covers 15 residues. The CDR3 bases are TGTGCCAGCAGCTTGGACCGCGGATTGCGGAATGAGCAGTTCTTC. Translation gives CASSLDRGLRNEQFF.

V is TRBV9 and J is TRBJ2-1; weak D call: TRBD2 (6 bases). This CDR3 comprises 15 residues. Trimming pared 0 bases from V and 4 bases from J, leaving 11 bases between. Germline V gives CDR1 SGDLS, CDR2 YYNGEE. CDR3 DNA sequence: TGTGCCAGCAGCGTAGAGGCGGGGCCGTACAATGAGCAGTTCTTC. It yields the protein CASSVEAGPYNEQFF.

The CDR3, as DNA: TGTGCCAGCAGCTCCCGACTAGCGGAGACCCAGTACTTC. It is translated as CASSSRLAETQYF. This chain joins TRBV7-2 and TRBJ2-5, with 8 bases lining up with TRBD2. Trimming cost V 4 bases and J 5 bases; bases outside gene matches: 3. From germline, CDR1 is SGHTA and CDR2 FQGNSA. The CDR3 has 13 residues.

V is TRBV7-4 and J is TRBJ1-5; 7 bases are shared with TRBD1. The V gene's germline CDR1 is SGHVT and CDR2 SQSDAQ. The CDR3 is 15 residues long. V lost 2 bases to trimming and J lost 10 bases; unmatched junction nucleotides: 11. CDR3 region: CASSLRRQGFNPQHF. As DNA, the CDR3 is TGTGCCAGCAGCTTAAGGAGACAGGGCTTTAACCCCCAGCATTTT.

This chain links TRBV19 with TRBJ1-1, with 8 bases identical to TRBD1. Trimming took 10 bases from V and 5 from J; bases not matched to a gene: 9. There are 13 residues in the CDR3. The germline gives CDR1 LNHDA, CDR2 SQIVND (reference sequence). The CDR3 here is CATITGGTTEAFF. In DNA, the CDR3 is TGTGCCACTATCACAGGGGGTACGACTGAAGCTTTCTTT.

V gene TRBV9 combines with J gene TRBJ2-7; 7 bases align to TRBD1. CDR1 and CDR2 (germline): SGDLS, YYNGEE. There are 14 residues in the CDR3. With V trimmed by 4 bases and J by 0 bases, 4 bases remained unmatched. The CDR3 here is CASSPRDSSYEQYF. The CDR3 DNA reads as TGTGCCAGCAGCCCCCGGGACAGCTCCTACGAGCAGTACTTC.

This chain connects TRBV25-1 to TRBJ2-3; a possible D gene is TRBD1 (5 bases). V was pared by 3 bases and J by 1 base, with 11 bases between. Germline V gene lookup returns CDR1 MGHDK and CDR2 SYGVNS. The CDR3 is made up of 15 amino acids. CDR3 residues: CASSDTGLRTDTQYF. The CDR3, as DNA: TGTGCCAGCAGTGATACAGGTTTACGCACAGATACGCAGTATTTT.

V and J are TRBV3-1 (or the pseudogene TRBV3-2) and TRBJ2-1; no firm D call. Germline V gene lookup returns CDR1 LGHDT and CDR2 YNNKEL (reference sequence). The CDR3 is made up of 13 amino acids. The V end lost 1 base, the J end lost 6 bases, and 7 bases lay between the germline ends. The CDR3 is CASSQALGNEQFF. In DNA form, the CDR3 reads TGTGCCAGCAGCCAAGCCCTAGGCAATGAGCAGTTCTTC.

The V and J genes are TRBV6-5 and TRBJ2-5; the D gene is possibly TRBD1 (6 bases). The V and J ends lost 2 bases and 4 bases respectively, with 11 bases between them. Germline CDR1 is MNHEY and CDR2 is SVGAGI. CDR3 length: 14 amino acids. The CDR3 DNA sequence: TGTGCCAGCAGTTACCCGGACAGACCAGAGACCCAGTACTTC. Residues: CASSYPDRPETQYF.

This clone was seen only a few times. The chain combines TRBV28 with TRBJ1-6; 7 nucleotides match TRBD1. The junction had 3 bases not matched to a gene; V was cut back by 6 bases and J by 4 bases. Germline V gene sequence: CDR1 MDHEN, CDR2 SYDVKM. This CDR3 has 14 residues. The CDR3 region has the DNA TGTGCCAGCAGGACAGGGCCATATAATTCACCCCTCCACTTT. It translates to CASRTGPYNSPLHF.

The chain couples TRBV29-1 to TRBJ1-1; no reliable D call. The CDR3 loop spans 14 amino acids. Trimming stripped 6 bases from V and 0 bases from J, with 14 bases between. Germline CDR1 reads SQVTM; CDR2 reads ANQGSEA. The CDR3 loop is CSVRRSRVNTEAFF. CDR3 coding DNA: TGCAGCGTGAGAAGGTCTAGAGTGAACACTGAAGCTTTCTTT.

The rearrangement joins TRBV29-1 to TRBJ1-1; 10 nucleotides align to TRBD1. Germline V lookup: CDR1 SQVTM, CDR2 ANQGSEA. The CDR3 is 13 amino acids. With V trimmed by 6 bases and J by 5 bases, 6 bases remained unmatched. In nucleotides, the CDR3 is TGCAGCGTCCGGACAGGGGGAGAGACTGAAGCTTTCTTT. Amino acids: CSVRTGGETEAFF.

V usage is TRBV30 and J usage is TRBJ1-4; TRBD1 is a possible D gene (6 bases). Trimming removed 4 bases at V and 11 bases at J, with 20 bases between. This CDR3 comprises 14 residues. From germline, CDR1 is GTSNPN and CDR2 SVGIG (reference sequence). The DNA for the CDR3 is TGTGCCTGGACCCGACAGGCTCTAAATTGGAAACTGTTTTTT. Its protein is CAWTRQALNWKLFF.

This clone was detected once. This chain connects TRBV30 to TRBJ2-3; 7 positions match TRBD1. The CDR3 extends over 14 amino acids. The germline V gene has CDR1 GTSNPN and CDR2 SVGIG (reference sequence). V lost 7 bases to trimming and J lost 2 bases; unmatched junction nucleotides: 9. The CDR3 loop reads CASTRDRLTDTQYF. The DNA of the CDR3 is TGTGCCTCTACACGGGACAGACTCACAGATACGCAGTATTTT.